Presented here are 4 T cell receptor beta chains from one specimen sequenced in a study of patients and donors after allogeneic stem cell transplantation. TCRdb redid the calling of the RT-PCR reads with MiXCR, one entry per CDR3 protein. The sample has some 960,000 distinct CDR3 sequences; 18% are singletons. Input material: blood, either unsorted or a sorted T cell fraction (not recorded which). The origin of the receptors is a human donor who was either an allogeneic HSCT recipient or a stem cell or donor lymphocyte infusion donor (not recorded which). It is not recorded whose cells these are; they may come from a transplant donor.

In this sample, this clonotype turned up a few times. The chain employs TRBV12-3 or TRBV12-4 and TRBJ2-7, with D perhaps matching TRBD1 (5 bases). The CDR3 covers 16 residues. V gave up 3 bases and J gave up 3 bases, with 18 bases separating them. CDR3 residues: CASSFLIGQGNYEQYF. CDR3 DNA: TGTGCCAGCAGTTTTCTGATTGGCCAGGGAAACTACGAGCAGTACTTC.

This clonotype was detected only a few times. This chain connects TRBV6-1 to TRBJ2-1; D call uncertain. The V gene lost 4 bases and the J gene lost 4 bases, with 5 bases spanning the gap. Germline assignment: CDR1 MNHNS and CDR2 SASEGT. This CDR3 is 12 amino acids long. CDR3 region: CASSGTYNEQFF. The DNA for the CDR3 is TGTGCCAGCAGTGGAACATACAATGAGCAGTTCTTC.

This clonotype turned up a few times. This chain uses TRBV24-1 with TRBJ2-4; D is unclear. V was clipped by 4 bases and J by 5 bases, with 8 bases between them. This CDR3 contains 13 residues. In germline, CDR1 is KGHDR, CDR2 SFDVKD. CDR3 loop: CATSESRQNIQYF. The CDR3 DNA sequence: TGTGCCACCAGTGAGTCCCGACAAAACATTCAGTACTTC.

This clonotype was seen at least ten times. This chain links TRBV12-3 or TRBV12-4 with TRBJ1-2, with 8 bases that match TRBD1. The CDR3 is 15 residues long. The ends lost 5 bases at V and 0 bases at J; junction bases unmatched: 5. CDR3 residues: CASSPRTGSNYGYTF. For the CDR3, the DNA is TGTGCCAGCAGTCCCCGGACAGGGTCTAACTATGGCTACACCTTC.